Following are 13 T cell receptor beta chains from one sample sequenced in a study of CD8 T cells in ankylosing spondylitis. TCRdb recomputed calls from the 5' RACE reads with MiXCR, one row per CDR3 protein. The sample carries around 130,000 distinct CDR3 sequences, over 6.5% recorded once. Sequencing input: blood, either unsorted or a sorted T cell fraction (not recorded which). The receptors were gathered from a male donor with ankylosing spondylitis or in good health (not recorded which).

This clonotype occurred many times. The chain uses TRBV20-1 and TRBJ2-2, with D perhaps matching TRBD2 (6 bases). From germline, CDR1 is DFQATT and CDR2 SNEGSKA (reference sequence). The CDR3 is 16 residues long. Trimming removed 0 bases from V and 1 base from J, with 12 bases in between. CDR3 in DNA: TGCAGTGCTAGAGATTACGGCGGGGAGAACACCGGGGAGCTGTTTTTT. Protein: CSARDYGGENTGELFF.

This clonotype was observed many times. V is TRBV15 and J is TRBJ1-2; a possible D gene is TRBD1 (5 bases). V shed 0 bases and J shed 4 bases, with 9 bases lying between them. Germline-derived CDR1 and CDR2 are LNHNV and YYDKDF (reference sequence). The CDR3 totals 14 residues. The CDR3: CATSRDLGGYGYTF. CDR3 DNA: TGTGCCACCAGCAGAGATTTGGGGGGCTATGGCTACACCTTC.

The chain employs TRBV11-2 and TRBJ2-7; tentatively, D is TRBD1 or TRBD2 (5 bases each). CDR1 and CDR2 from the germline V gene are SGHAT and FQNNGV. This CDR3 contains 16 residues. The ends were cut back, 5 bases at V and 0 bases at J, with 17 bases in the middle. The CDR3 loop reads CASSPRVRGSSYEQYF. CDR3 sequence (DNA): TGTGCCAGCAGCCCCAGGGTCCGGGGTAGCTCCTACGAGCAGTACTTC.

This clonotype appeared many times. The CDR3 spells CASSFVSYEQYF. The DNA of the CDR3 is TGTGCCAGCAGCTTCGTCTCCTACGAGCAGTACTTC. The rearrangement links TRBV7-9 to TRBJ2-7; D is undetermined. CDR3 size: 12 residues. The V gene's germline CDR1 is SEHNR and CDR2 FQNEAQ (reference sequence). Trimming removed 3 bases from V and 0 bases from J, with 3 bases in between.

This clonotype occurred a few times. V and J are TRBV7-3 and TRBJ1-1; D gene unclear. Germline loops: CDR1 SGHTA, CDR2 FQGTGA. The CDR3 has 13 residues. Trimming took 3 bases from V and 1 from J, leaving 6 bases between them. CDR3 nucleotide sequence: TGTGCCAGCAGCTTCAGGAGGAACACTGAAGCTTTCTTT. This codes for CASSFRRNTEAFF.

In its sample, this clonotype was seen a few times. The chain recombines TRBV19 with TRBJ1-5, with D tentatively TRBD1 (6 bases). Germline V gene sequence: CDR1 LNHDA, CDR2 SQIVND (reference sequence). With 7 bases removed from V and 5 bases from J, the gap between germline ends came to 15 bases. The CDR3 consists of 14 residues. The CDR3 region has the DNA TGTGCCAGTACCAACAGGGCGGGGGATCAGCCCCAGCATTTT. Translated: CASTNRAGDQPQHF.

Ten or more counts support this clonotype. The gene calls are TRBV5-1 and TRBJ2-3; no definite D call. This CDR3 spans 15 amino acids. Germline lookup yields CDR1 SGHRS and CDR2 YFSETQ. The V end lost 0 bases, the J end lost 6 bases, and 14 bases lay between the germline ends. In DNA form, the CDR3 reads TGCGCCAGCAGCTTGGTTGGCGGAAGGGCCGATACGCAGTATTTT. Its translation is CASSLVGGRADTQYF.

This clonotype was seen at least ten times. J is TRBJ1-5 and V is TRBV19, with a weak D call TRBD1 (5 bases). CDR3 length equals 14 residues. Trimming pared 7 bases from V and 7 bases from J, leaving 17 bases between. Germline CDR1 reads LNHDA; CDR2 reads SQIVND (reference sequence). CDR3 in amino acids: CASMPRGPGQPQHF. In DNA, the CDR3 is TGTGCCAGTATGCCTCGGGGCCCGGGGCAGCCCCAGCATTTT.

This clonotype was recorded many times. This chain uses TRBV10-2 with TRBJ2-3, with 9 bases that match TRBD2. This CDR3 has 14 amino acids. CDR1 is WSHSY, CDR2 SAAADI, per germline. V was pared by 8 bases and J by 5 bases, with 8 bases of the junction left unmatched. CDR3 in DNA: TGCGCCAGCGTCGCTAGCGGGATCGGAGATACGCAGTATTTT. It is translated as CASVASGIGDTQYF.

This clonotype was seen only a few times. V gene TRBV19 combines with J gene TRBJ1-5; tentative D call: TRBD1 (5 bases). Germline V gene sequence: CDR1 LNHDA, CDR2 SQIVND (reference sequence). V lost 4 bases and J lost 4, with 23 bases in between. The length of the CDR3 is 18 residues. The CDR3 region is CASSSPEGATLGNQPQHF. The CDR3, as DNA: TGTGCCAGTAGTAGTCCCGAAGGGGCAACTCTAGGGAATCAGCCCCAGCATTTT.

There are many counts of this clonotype. This chain connects TRBV4-1 to TRBJ2-6; D gene unclear. The V end lost 5 bases, the J end lost 2 bases, and 4 bases lay between the germline ends. This CDR3 region has 13 residues. Germline CDR1 MGHRA, CDR2 YSYEKL. CDR3 residues: CASSAPGANVLTF. CDR3 sequence (DNA): TGCGCCAGCAGCGCACCTGGGGCCAACGTCCTGACTTTC.

This clonotype came up many times. The chain carries TRBV6-1 and TRBJ2-7, with D uncertain. The CDR3 length is 11 residues. V was shortened by 2 bases and J by 6 bases, with 5 bases between the two germline ends. Germline lookup yields CDR1 MNHNS and CDR2 SASEGT. Here the CDR3 reads CASSEFSEQYF. CDR3 DNA: TGTGCCAGCAGTGAATTCAGCGAGCAGTACTTC.

This clonotype was seen repeatedly, ten times or more. The rearrangement uses TRBV6-1 and TRBJ1-5; 7 bases are a match to TRBD1. The CDR3 length is 14 residues. Germline loops: CDR1 MNHNS, CDR2 SASEGT. The V and J ends lost 9 bases and 9 bases, in that order; junction bases with no gene match: 14. CDR3: CASLDRAQGGPQHF. The CDR3 DNA reads as TGTGCCAGTTTAGACAGGGCACAGGGAGGGCCCCAGCATTTT.